What follows are 26 T cell receptor beta chains derived from one specimen sequenced in a study of early T cells in non-severe SARS-CoV-2 infection. TCRdb processed the 5' RACE reads anew with MiXCR; each CDR3 protein has one entry. This sample yields about 40,000 distinct CDR3 sequences, of which approximately 8.7% are seen a single time; 12% belongs to the top ten. The sequenced sample was whole blood, obtained at baseline. These receptors were taken from an adult who was a healthcare worker with PCR-confirmed SARS-CoV-2 infection or an uninfected control (not recorded which).

The chain has TRBV3-1 and TRBJ2-1; TRBD2 is a possible D gene (6 bases). The germline V gene has CDR1 LGHDT and CDR2 YNNKEL (reference sequence). V lost 1 base and J lost 9, with 10 bases in between. CDR3 size: 13 residues. CDR3: CASSQVRGFEQFF. The CDR3 region has the DNA TGTGCCAGCAGCCAAGTGCGGGGATTTGAGCAGTTCTTC.

The table lists this clonotype with a few counts. The chain links TRBV7-2 to TRBJ1-4; D perhaps matches TRBD1 (6 bases). V was trimmed by 4 bases and J by 5 bases, leaving 14 bases between them. The CDR3 consists of 15 residues. CDR1 and CDR2 (germline): SGHTA, FQGNSA. Here the CDR3 DNA reads TGTGCCAGCAGCTCCAGGGGAAGAGGGAATGAAAAACTGTTTTTT. Amino acids: CASSSRGRGNEKLFF.

The rearrangement uses TRBV12-3 or TRBV12-4 and TRBJ1-6; no clear D gene. The CDR3 extends over 13 amino acids. Trimming took 5 bases from V and 9 from J, leaving 11 bases between them. The CDR3 is CASSPDISSPLHF. The CDR3 DNA reads TGTGCCAGCAGTCCTGATATCAGTTCACCCCTCCACTTT.

About this clonotype: A much larger clone lies one base from this, so it may be a read error. The chain joins TRBV19 to TRBJ2-5; D gene uncertain. The CDR3 totals 14 residues. Germline values: CDR1 LNHDA, CDR2 SQIVND (reference sequence). CDR3 region: CANSIPARNETQYF. The CDR3 DNA sequence: TGTGCCAATAGTATCCCGGCCCGAAACGAGACCCAGTACTTC.

This chain joins TRBV10-3 and TRBJ2-7, with D maybe TRBD2 (6 bases). The CDR3 spans 17 residues. Germline values: CDR1 ENHRY, CDR2 SYGVKD. Trimming removed 0 bases at V and 5 bases at J, with 20 bases between. The CDR3 coding sequence is TGTGCCATCAGTGAGTCGAAACGGATGGAGGGGACCCACGAGCAGTACTTC. This encodes CAISESKRMEGTHEQYF.

This clonotype was detected a few times. The J gene is TRBJ2-7, the V gene TRBV18; 8 bases align to TRBD1. The germline V gene encodes CDR1 KGHSH and CDR2 LQKENI. V dropped 4 bases and J dropped 4; count of bases not matched to a gene: 9. The CDR3 spans 15 residues. The CDR3 loop is CASSQGTGGTYEQYF. CDR3 in DNA: TGTGCCAGCTCACAAGGGACAGGTGGAACTTACGAGCAGTACTTC.

In its sample, this clonotype was seen a few times. The chain is built from TRBV30 and TRBJ2-1; TRBD1 agrees at 10 bases. V lost 4 bases to trimming and J lost 6 bases; unmatched junction nucleotides: 6. CDR3 length: 14 amino acids. From germline, CDR1 is GTSNPN and CDR2 SVGIG (reference sequence). CDR3 sequence: CAWKRDRGPNEQFF. CDR3 nucleotides: TGTGCCTGGAAGAGGGACAGGGGTCCCAATGAGCAGTTCTTC.

The J gene is TRBJ1-1, the V gene TRBV4-1; D not resolved. CDR1 is MGHRA, CDR2 YSYEKL, per germline. V dropped 1 base and J dropped 0 bases, with 9 bases sitting between them. This CDR3 contains 15 residues. CDR3 coding DNA: TGCGCCAGCAGCCAAGGGCCAGCCTTGAACACTGAAGCTTTCTTT. It specifies CASSQGPALNTEAFF.

This clonotype was counted ten times or more. This chain's CDR3 is CASSDSAGQPQHF. Written as DNA, the CDR3 is TGTGCCAGCAGTGACTCGGCTGGGCAGCCCCAGCATTTT. The V and J genes are TRBV6-4 and TRBJ1-5, with D unclear. Germline CDR1 and CDR2: MRHNA and SNTAGT. V lost 0 bases to trimming and J lost 7 bases, with 7 bases between them. This CDR3 contains 13 residues.

The rearrangement joins TRBV13 to TRBJ2-7; D ambiguous. This CDR3 contains 16 residues. Trimming removed 7 bases from V and 2 bases from J, with 21 bases in between. In germline, CDR1 is PRHDT, CDR2 FYEKMQ (reference sequence). The CDR3: CASKGSEDGSPYEQYF. The CDR3 DNA follows: TGTGCCAGCAAAGGTTCCGAGGACGGCTCGCCCTACGAGCAGTACTTC.

This clonotype has at least ten counts. The chain is built from TRBV28 and TRBJ2-7; 12 bases are shared with TRBD2. Trimming cost V 6 bases and J 3 bases; bases outside gene matches: 6. The CDR3 runs to 15 residues. Germline values: CDR1 MDHEN, CDR2 SYDVKM. DNA for the CDR3: TGTGCCAGCAGCCCGACTAGCGGGGGCCTCTACGAGCAGTACTTC. Translating it yields CASSPTSGGLYEQYF. Drawing the rest from reference TRBV28 and TRBJ2-7, the complete variable domain is DVKVTQSSRYLVKRTGEKVFLECVQDMDHENMFWYRQDPGLGLRLIYFSYDVKMKEKGDIPEGYSVSREKKERFSLILESASTNQTSMYLCASSPTSGGLYEQYFGPGTRLTVT.

This clonotype occurred a few times. The rearrangement joins TRBV4-3 to TRBJ2-5, with D possibly TRBD1 on 5 matching bases. The V end was cut by 1 base, the J end by 5 bases, with 14 bases between. The CDR3 runs to 15 residues. Germline-derived CDR1 and CDR2 are LGHNA and YSLEER. CDR3 residues: CASSQVGQGGETQYF. CDR3 bases: TGCGCCAGCAGCCAAGTGGGTCAGGGTGGGGAGACCCAGTACTTC.

Ten or more counts support this clonotype. The V call is TRBV24-1, the J call TRBJ2-3, with D tentatively TRBD1 (6 bases). CDR1 is KGHDR, CDR2 SFDVKD, per germline. V was shortened by 4 bases and J by 4 bases, with 11 bases between the two germline ends. The CDR3 extends over 14 amino acids. CDR3 sequence: CATSDRDNADTQYF. In nucleotides, the CDR3 is TGTGCCACCAGTGACCGGGACAACGCAGATACGCAGTATTTT.

The chain combines TRBV28 with TRBJ1-6; 9 bases map to TRBD1. CDR3 length: 16 amino acids. Per the germline V gene, CDR1 is MDHEN and CDR2 is SYDVKM. V lost 2 bases and J lost 4; bases outside the gene matches: 3. In nucleotides, the CDR3 is TGTGCCAGCAGTTTAGGCGGGACAGGGTATAATTCACCCCTCCACTTT. Protein: CASSLGGTGYNSPLHF.

The rearrangement joins TRBV10-2 to TRBJ2-4; a weak D match, TRBD1 (6 bases). This CDR3 region has 13 residues. Germline V gene lookup returns CDR1 WSHSY and CDR2 SAAADI. V was shortened by 6 bases and J by 8 bases, with 14 bases between the two germline ends. CDR3 residues: CASRQTGIDIQYF. Here the CDR3 DNA reads TGCGCCAGCAGACAAACAGGGATCGACATTCAGTACTTC.

The rearrangement uses TRBV29-1 and TRBJ2-1; D possibly corresponds to TRBD2 (6 bases). CDR3 length: 13 amino acids. Trimming stripped 7 bases from V and 10 bases from J, with 20 bases between. Germline V gives CDR1 SQVTM, CDR2 ANQGSEA. DNA of the CDR3: TGCAGCGACCGGGACTGGGAGACGGGGGAGCAGTTCTTC. Encoded protein: CSDRDWETGEQFF.

This clonotype was detected ten times or more. The V and J genes are TRBV28 and TRBJ1-2, with D hard to call. The length of the CDR3 is 13 residues. Germline lookup yields CDR1 MDHEN and CDR2 SYDVKM. Trimming cost V 5 bases and J 5 bases, with 12 bases left between them. CDR3 bases: TGTGCCAGCAGTACCATCCCCCGATATGGCTACACCTTC. As protein: CASSTIPRYGYTF.

This rearrangement joins TRBV7-2 to TRBJ2-1; perhaps TRBD2 as D (6 bases). CDR3 length: 14 amino acids. Trimming left V 2 bases short and J 4 bases short, with 9 bases between. Germline CDR1 reads SGHTA; CDR2 reads FQGNSA. As DNA, the CDR3 is TGTGCCAGCAGCTTAATTAGCGGTTACAATGAGCAGTTCTTC. Its protein is CASSLISGYNEQFF.

This clonotype appeared a few times. Here the CDR3 DNA reads TGTGCCAGCAGCCTCTCAGTTTCGGCAGGCACAGATACGCAGTATTTT. Encoded protein: CASSLSVSAGTDTQYF. The J gene is TRBJ2-3, the V gene TRBV7-9; D unclear. CDR1 and CDR2 (germline): SEHNR, FQNEAQ (reference sequence). The CDR3 sequence is 16 residues long. V was shortened by 5 bases and J by 1 base, with 16 bases between the two germline ends.

This clonotype was counted ten times or more. The V and J genes are TRBV10-3 and TRBJ2-7; possible D gene TRBD1, 6 bases. This CDR3 is 13 amino acids long. V shed 3 bases and J shed 6 bases, with 12 bases lying between them. Looked up from germline, CDR1 is ENHRY and CDR2 is SYGVKD. Here the CDR3 DNA reads TGTGCCATCAGTGAAGGGACACCCATCGAGCAGTACTTC. It codes for CAISEGTPIEQYF.

Ten or more counts support this clonotype. In nucleotides, the CDR3 is TGTGCCAGCAGTTTAGCGGGGGGCGGCGCAGATACGCAGTATTTT. As protein: CASSLAGGGADTQYF. The V and J genes are TRBV3-1 and TRBJ2-3; 10 bases align to TRBD2. Germline V CDR1 and CDR2: LGHDT, YNNKEL (reference sequence). The length of the CDR3 is 15 residues. V was clipped by 6 bases and J by 4 bases; unmatched bases: 7.

This clonotype has just a few counts. The chain is built from TRBV10-2 and TRBJ2-1, with TRBD2 matching 8 bases. Germline V lookup: CDR1 WSHSY, CDR2 SAAADI. After removal of 9 bases from V and 5 bases from J, the junction contained 9 bases not matched to a gene. This CDR3 has 14 residues. In nucleotides, the CDR3 is TGCGCCAGTCGACGAGCGGGAGATGACAATGAGCAGTTCTTC. It yields the protein CASRRAGDDNEQFF.

With regard to this clonotype: One end of the junction varies from germline; a read error may be responsible. The V and J genes are TRBV11-2 and TRBJ2-1; 9 bases fit TRBD1. The germline gives CDR1 SGHAT, CDR2 FQNNGV. This CDR3 contains 16 residues. In DNA form, the CDR3 reads TGTGCCAGCAACTTACCCGGGACAGGGTCCTACAATGAGCAGTTCTTC. Amino acids: CASNLPGTGSYNEQFF.

In its sample, this clonotype was seen many times. This chain links TRBV5-6 with TRBJ2-5; D not resolved. Looked up from germline, CDR1 is SGHDT and CDR2 is YYEEEE. CDR3 size: 12 residues. V was pared by 1 base and J by 1 base, with 2 bases between. The DNA of the CDR3 is TGTGCCAGCAGCTTGTTCCAAGAGACCCAGTACTTC. This gives the protein CASSLFQETQYF.

This clonotype was seen more than once but under ten times. The chain uses TRBV9 and TRBJ1-1; D uncertain. The length of the CDR3 is 13 residues. CDR1 is SGDLS, CDR2 YYNGEE, per germline. The V end lost 3 bases, the J end lost 0 bases, and 6 bases lay between the germline ends. CDR3 in DNA: TGTGCCAGCAGCGCCGAGATGAACACTGAAGCTTTCTTT. Protein: CASSAEMNTEAFF. Full variable domain (missing parts from reference TRBV9 and TRBJ1-1): DSGVTQTPKHLITATGQRVTLRCSPRSGDLSVYWYQQSLDQGLQFLIQYYNGEERAKGNILERFSAQQFPDLHSELNLSSLELGDSALYFCASSAEMNTEAFFGQGTRLTVV.

This chain connects TRBV20-1 to TRBJ2-3, with 7 bases fitting TRBD2. After removal of 3 bases from V and 4 bases from J, the junction contained 13 bases not matched to a gene. Germline-derived CDR1 and CDR2 are DFQATT and SNEGSKA (reference sequence). CDR3 length equals 16 residues. DNA of the CDR3: TGCAGTGCTAGTAGGTTAGCGGGCCGAAACGCAGATACGCAGTATTTT. Translation gives CSASRLAGRNADTQYF.